The present T cell receptor beta chain was sequenced within a study of blood T cell repertoires in COVID-19. Overall study context: PBMCs, B-cell-depleted T cells, or T cells provided the cDNA or gDNA that made up the material.

The V segment lost 10 bases and the J segment 0 bases; nucleotides outside the gene matches: 6. The CDR3 is made up of 15 amino acids. Germline V lookup: CDR1 SNHLY, CDR2 FYNNEI. A few counts support this clone. In the authors' methods: How many nucleated cells were present was estimated from reference gene primer amplification. Repertoires were generated with immunoSEQ multiplex PCR, while TCRdb's copy carries only in-frame clones and drops some. V and J calls plus clone size are reproduced from that table; the DNA served to infer D and trimming. The repertoire includes about 89,000 clones, 91% of them detected once, and roughly 2.2% sits in the top ten.

This clonotype was obtained from a human donor with active COVID-19. The donor label of this sample is uncertain. V and J are TRBV2 and TRBJ2-3; 11 bases are shared with TRBD2. The sample was peripheral blood. The CDR3 region has the DNA TGTGCCACCGCAAGGACTAGCGGGAGCACAGATACGCAGTATTTT. Translated, it gives CATARTSGSTDTQYF. The variable domain in full, with the rest retrieved from reference TRBV2 and TRBJ2-3, is EPEVTQTPSHQVTQMGQEVILRCVPISNHLYFYWYRQILGQKVEFLVSFYNNEISEKSEIFDDQFSVERPDGSNFTLKIRSTKLEDSAMYFCATARTSGSTDTQYFGPGTRLTVL.